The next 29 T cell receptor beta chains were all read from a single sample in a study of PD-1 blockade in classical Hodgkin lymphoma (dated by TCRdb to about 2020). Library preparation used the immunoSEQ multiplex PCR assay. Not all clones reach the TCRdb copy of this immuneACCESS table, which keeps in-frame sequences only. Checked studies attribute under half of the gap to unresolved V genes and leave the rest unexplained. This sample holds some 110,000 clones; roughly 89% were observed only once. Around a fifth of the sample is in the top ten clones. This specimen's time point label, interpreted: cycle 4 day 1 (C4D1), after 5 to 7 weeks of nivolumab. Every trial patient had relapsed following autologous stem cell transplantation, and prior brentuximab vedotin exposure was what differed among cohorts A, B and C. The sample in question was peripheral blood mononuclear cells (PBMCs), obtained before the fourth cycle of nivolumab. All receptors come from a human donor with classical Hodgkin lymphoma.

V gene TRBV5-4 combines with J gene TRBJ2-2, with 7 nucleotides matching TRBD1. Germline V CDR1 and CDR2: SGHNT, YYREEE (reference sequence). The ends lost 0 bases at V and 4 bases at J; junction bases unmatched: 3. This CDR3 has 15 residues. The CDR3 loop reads CASSLGGGSTGELFF. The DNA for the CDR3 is TGTGCCAGCAGCTTGGGAGGGGGCTCCACCGGGGAGCTGTTTTTT.

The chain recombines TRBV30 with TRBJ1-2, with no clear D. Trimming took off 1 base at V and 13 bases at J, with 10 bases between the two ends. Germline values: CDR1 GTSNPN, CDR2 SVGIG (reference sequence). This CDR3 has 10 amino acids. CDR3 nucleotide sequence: TGTGCCTGGAGTGGAATGGCTCCCACCTTC. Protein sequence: CAWSGMAPTF.

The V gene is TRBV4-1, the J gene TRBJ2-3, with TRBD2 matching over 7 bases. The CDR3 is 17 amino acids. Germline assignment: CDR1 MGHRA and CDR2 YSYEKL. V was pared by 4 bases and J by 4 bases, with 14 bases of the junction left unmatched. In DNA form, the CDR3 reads TGCGCCAGCAGCCCATTGATCTTGCGGGAGCCCGCAGATACGCAGTATTTT. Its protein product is CASSPLILREPADTQYF.

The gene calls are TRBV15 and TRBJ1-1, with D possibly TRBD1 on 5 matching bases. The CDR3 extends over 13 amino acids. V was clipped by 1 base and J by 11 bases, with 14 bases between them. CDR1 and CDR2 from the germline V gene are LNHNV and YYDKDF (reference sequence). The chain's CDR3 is CATSRVATGGAFF. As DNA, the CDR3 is TGTGCCACCAGCAGAGTAGCCACAGGTGGGGCTTTCTTT.

CDR3 protein: CASSEFPVVFAGGSYETQYF. The CDR3 DNA reads TGTGCCAGCAGTGAATTCCCCGTGGTTTTTGCGGGAGGGAGCTACGAGACGCAGTATTTT. This chain links TRBV6-1 with TRBJ2-3; 9 bases agree with TRBD2. The V gene end was trimmed by 2 bases and the J gene end by 9 bases; junction bases not matched to a gene: 24. Germline V gives CDR1 MNHNS, CDR2 SASEGT. The CDR3 runs to 20 residues.

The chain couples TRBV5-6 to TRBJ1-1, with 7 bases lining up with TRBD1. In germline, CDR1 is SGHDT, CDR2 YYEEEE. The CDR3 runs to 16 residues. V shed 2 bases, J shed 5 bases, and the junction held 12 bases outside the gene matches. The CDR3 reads CASSLAGQFKRTEAFF. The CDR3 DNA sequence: TGTGCCAGCAGCTTAGCGGGACAGTTTAAGAGGACTGAAGCTTTCTTT.

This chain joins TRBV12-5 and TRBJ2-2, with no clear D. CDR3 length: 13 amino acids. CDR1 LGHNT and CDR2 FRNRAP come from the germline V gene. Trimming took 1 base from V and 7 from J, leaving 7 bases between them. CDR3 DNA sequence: TGTGCTAGTGGTTTGGGGGAAGGCGGGGAGCTGTTTTTT. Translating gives CASGLGEGGELFF.

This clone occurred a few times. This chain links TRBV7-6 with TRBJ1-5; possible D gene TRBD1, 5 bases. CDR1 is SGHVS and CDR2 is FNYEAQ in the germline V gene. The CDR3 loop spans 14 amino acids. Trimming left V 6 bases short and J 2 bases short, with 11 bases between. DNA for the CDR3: TGTGCCAGCAGTCGCGGGGGTCGCAATCAGCCCCAGCATTTT. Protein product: CASSRGGRNQPQHF.

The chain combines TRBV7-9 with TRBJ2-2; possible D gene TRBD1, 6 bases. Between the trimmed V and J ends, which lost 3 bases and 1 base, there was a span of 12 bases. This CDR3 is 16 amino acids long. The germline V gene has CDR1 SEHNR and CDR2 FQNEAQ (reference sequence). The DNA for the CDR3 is TGTGCCAGCAGCTTTCCCTCAGGGGTGAACACCGGGGAGCTGTTTTTT. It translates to CASSFPSGVNTGELFF.

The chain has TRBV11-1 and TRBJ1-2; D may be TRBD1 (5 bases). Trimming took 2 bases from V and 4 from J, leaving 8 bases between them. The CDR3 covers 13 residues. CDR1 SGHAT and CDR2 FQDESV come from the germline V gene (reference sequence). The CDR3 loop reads CASSLSGGYGYTF. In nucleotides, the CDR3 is TGTGCCAGCAGCTTATCGGGGGGCTATGGCTACACCTTC.

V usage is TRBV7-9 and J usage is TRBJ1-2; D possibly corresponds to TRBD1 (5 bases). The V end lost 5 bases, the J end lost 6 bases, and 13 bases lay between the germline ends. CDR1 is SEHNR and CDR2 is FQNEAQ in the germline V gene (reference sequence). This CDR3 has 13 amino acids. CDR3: CASSKTEGNGYTF. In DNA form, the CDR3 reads TGTGCCAGCAGCAAGACAGAGGGGAATGGCTACACCTTC.

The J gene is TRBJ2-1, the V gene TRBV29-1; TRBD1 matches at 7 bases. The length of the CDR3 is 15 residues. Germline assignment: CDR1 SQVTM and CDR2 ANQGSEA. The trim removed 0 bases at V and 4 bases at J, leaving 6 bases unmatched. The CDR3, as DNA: TGCAGCGTTGAAGATTACAGGGGAGTATACAATGAGCAGTTCTTC. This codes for CSVEDYRGVYNEQFF.

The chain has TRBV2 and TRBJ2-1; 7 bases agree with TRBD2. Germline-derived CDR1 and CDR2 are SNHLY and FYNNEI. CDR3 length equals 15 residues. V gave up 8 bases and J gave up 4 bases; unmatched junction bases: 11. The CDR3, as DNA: TGTGCCAGCTCCCCCGGGACTATAAGATACAATGAGCAGTTCTTC. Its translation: CASSPGTIRYNEQFF. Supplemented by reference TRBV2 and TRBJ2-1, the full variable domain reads EPEVTQTPSHQVTQMGQEVILRCVPISNHLYFYWYRQILGQKVEFLVSFYNNEISEKSEIFDDQFSVERPDGSNFTLKIRSTKLEDSAMYFCASSPGTIRYNEQFFGPGTRLTVL.

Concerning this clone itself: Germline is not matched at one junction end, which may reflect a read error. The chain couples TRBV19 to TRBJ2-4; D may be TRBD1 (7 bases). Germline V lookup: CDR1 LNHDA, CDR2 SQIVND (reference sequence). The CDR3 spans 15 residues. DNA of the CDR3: TGTGCCAGTAGTGTAGAGACAGGGAGGAGGAACATTCAGTACTTC. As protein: CASSVETGRRNIQYF.

The CDR3 bases are TGTGCCAGCAGTTTACAGGGGAAAGATGGCTACACCTTC. It encodes CASSLQGKDGYTF. The V call is TRBV27, the J call TRBJ1-2; D is possibly TRBD1 (6 bases). V lost 2 bases and J 6 bases, leaving 10 bases between the germline ends. The CDR3 runs 13 residues. Germline CDR1 reads MNHEY; CDR2 reads SMNVEV (reference sequence).

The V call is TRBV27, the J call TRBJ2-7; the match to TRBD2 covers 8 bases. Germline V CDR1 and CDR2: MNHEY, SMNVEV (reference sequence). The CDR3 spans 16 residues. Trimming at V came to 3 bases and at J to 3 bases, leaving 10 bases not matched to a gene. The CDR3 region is CASSFWGRGGRYEQYF. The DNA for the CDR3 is TGTGCCAGCAGTTTTTGGGGCCGGGGGGGTCGCTACGAGCAGTACTTC.

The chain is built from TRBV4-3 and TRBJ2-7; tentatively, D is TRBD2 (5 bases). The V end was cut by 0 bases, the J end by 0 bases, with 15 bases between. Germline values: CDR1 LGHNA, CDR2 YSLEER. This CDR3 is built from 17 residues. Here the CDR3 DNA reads TGCGCCAGCAGCCAAGAATTGGTCGGGGTGGCCTCCTACGAGCAGTACTTC. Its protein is CASSQELVGVASYEQYF.

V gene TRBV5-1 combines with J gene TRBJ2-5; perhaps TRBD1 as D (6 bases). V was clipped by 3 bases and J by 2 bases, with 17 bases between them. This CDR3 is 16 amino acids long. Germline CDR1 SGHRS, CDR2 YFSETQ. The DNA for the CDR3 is TGCGCCAGCAGCTCCTACCAGGGACAAATACAAGAGACCCAGTACTTC. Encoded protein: CASSSYQGQIQETQYF.

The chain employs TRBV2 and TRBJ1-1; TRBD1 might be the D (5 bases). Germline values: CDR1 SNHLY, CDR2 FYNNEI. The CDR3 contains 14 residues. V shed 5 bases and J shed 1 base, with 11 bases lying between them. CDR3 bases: TGTGCCAGCAGTACCCGGGGGGAGAACACTGAAGCTTTCTTT. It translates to CASSTRGENTEAFF.

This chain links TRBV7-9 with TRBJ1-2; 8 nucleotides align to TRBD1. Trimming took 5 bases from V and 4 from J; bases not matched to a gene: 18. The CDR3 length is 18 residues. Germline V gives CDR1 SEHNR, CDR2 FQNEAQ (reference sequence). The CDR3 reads CASSHHTRDRGDVYGYTF. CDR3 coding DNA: TGTGCCAGCAGCCACCATACCCGAGACAGGGGAGATGTCTATGGCTACACCTTC.

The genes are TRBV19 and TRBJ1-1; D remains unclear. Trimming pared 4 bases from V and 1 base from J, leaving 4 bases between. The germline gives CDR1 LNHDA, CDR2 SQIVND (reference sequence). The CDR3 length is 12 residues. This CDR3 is CASSTANTEAFF. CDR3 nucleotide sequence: TGTGCCAGTAGTACCGCGAACACTGAAGCTTTCTTT. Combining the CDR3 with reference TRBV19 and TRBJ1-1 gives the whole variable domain DGGITQSPKYLFRKEGQNVTLSCEQNLNHDAMYWYRQDPGQGLRLIYYSQIVNDFQKGDIAEGYSVSREKKESFPLTVTSAQKNPTAFYLCASSTANTEAFFGQGTRLTVV.

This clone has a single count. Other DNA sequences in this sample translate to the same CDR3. The CDR3 loop is CASSLVGGPQETQYF. For the CDR3, the DNA is TGTGCCAGCAGCTTAGTGGGAGGTCCGCAAGAGACCCAGTACTTC. The chain links TRBV7-2 to TRBJ2-5; a weak D match, TRBD2 (6 bases). The CDR3 has 15 residues. The V and J ends lost 1 base and 2 bases respectively, with 11 bases between them. Germline loops: CDR1 SGHTA, CDR2 FQGNSA.

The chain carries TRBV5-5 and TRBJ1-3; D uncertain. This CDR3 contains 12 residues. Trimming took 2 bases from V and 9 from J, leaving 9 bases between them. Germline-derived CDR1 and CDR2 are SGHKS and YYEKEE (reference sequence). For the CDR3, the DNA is TGTGCCAGCAGCTTACCTCGGAGCACCATATATTTT. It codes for CASSLPRSTIYF. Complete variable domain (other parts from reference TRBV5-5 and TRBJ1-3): DAGVTQSPTHLIKTRGQQVTLRCSPISGHKSVSWYQQVLGQGPQFIFQYYEKEERGRGNFPDRFSARQFPNYSSELNVNALLLGDSALYLCASSLPRSTIYFGEGSWLTVV.

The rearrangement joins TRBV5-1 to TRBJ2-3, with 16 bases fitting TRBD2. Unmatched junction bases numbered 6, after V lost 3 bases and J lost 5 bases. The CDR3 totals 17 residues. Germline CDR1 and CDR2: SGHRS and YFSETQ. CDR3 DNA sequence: TGCGCCAGCAGCTGGGGGACTAGCGGGAGGGCCAGAGATACGCAGTATTTT. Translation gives CASSWGTSGRARDTQYF.

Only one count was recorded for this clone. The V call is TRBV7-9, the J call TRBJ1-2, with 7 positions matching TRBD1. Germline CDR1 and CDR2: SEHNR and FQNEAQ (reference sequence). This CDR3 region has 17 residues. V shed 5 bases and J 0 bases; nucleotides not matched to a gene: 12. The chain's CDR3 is CASSRALRGPTNYGYTF. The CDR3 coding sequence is TGTGCCAGCAGCCGAGCCCTTAGGGGGCCGACTAACTATGGCTACACCTTC.

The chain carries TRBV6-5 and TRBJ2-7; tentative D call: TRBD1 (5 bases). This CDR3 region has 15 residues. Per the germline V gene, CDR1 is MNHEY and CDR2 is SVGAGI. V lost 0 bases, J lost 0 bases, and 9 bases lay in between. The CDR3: CASSYSWTLSYEQYF. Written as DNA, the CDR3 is TGTGCCAGCAGTTACTCGTGGACACTCTCCTACGAGCAGTACTTC.

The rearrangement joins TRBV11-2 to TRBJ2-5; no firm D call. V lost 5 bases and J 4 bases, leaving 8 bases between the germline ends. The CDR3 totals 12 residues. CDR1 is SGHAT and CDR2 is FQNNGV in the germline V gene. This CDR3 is CASSNLRETQYF. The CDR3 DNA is TGTGCCAGCAGCAACCTCAGAGAGACCCAGTACTTC.

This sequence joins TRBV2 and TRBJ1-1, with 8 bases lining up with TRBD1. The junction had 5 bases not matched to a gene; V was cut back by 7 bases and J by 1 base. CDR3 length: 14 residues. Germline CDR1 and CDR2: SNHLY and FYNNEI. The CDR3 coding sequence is TGTGCCAGCACCCGAACAGGGGGGAACACTGAAGCTTTCTTT. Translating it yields CASTRTGGNTEAFF.

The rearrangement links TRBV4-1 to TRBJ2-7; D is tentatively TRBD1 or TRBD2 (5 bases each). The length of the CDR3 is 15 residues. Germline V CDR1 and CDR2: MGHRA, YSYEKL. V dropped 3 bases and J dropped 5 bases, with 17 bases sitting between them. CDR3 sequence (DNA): TGCGCCAGCAGCCAGTTAGCCGGGACCCGACACGAGCAGTACTTC. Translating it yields CASSQLAGTRHEQYF.